These 20 T cell receptor beta chains share one sample of origin, sequenced in a study of T cell responses to AZD1222 COVID-19 vaccine. Profiling relied on immunoSEQ multiplex PCR, and the TCRdb table lists in-frame clones only, not all of them. The data hold about 180,000 clones, with 88% observed a single time. The sample in question was peripheral blood, obtained 28 days after the second AZD1222 dose. Receptors were obtained from an adult who received the AZD1222 COVID-19 vaccine.

This chain uses TRBV7-3 with TRBJ2-7, with 8 bases fitting TRBD1. The CDR3 is 13 amino acids. CDR1 SGHTA and CDR2 FQGTGA come from the germline V gene. V lost 5 bases, J lost 6 bases, and 6 bases stayed unmatched. This CDR3 is CASSPRTGLEQYF. DNA of the CDR3: TGTGCCAGCAGCCCTAGGACAGGGCTCGAGCAGTACTTC. The full variable domain, completed using reference TRBV7-3 and TRBJ2-7, is GAGVSQTPSNKVTEKGKYVELRCDPISGHTALYWYRQSLGQGPEFLIYFQGTGAADDSGLPNDRFFAVRPEGSVSTLKIQRTERGDSAVYLCASSPRTGLEQYFGPGTRLTVT.

The chain employs TRBV7-2 and TRBJ1-2, with D perhaps TRBD1 (6 bases). This CDR3 spans 16 amino acids. Germline V gene lookup returns CDR1 SGHTA and CDR2 FQGNSA. Trimming pared 1 base from V and 5 bases from J, leaving 17 bases between. The CDR3 coding sequence is TGTGCCAGCAGCTTAGAGGGCCCAGGGGCGGGGTATGGCTACACCTTC. Its protein product is CASSLEGPGAGYGYTF.

The J gene is TRBJ1-1, the V gene TRBV6-5; D is unclear. The germline V gene encodes CDR1 MNHEY and CDR2 SVGAGI. The CDR3 loop spans 15 amino acids. V dropped 2 bases and J dropped 1 base, with 11 bases sitting between them. The CDR3 region has the DNA TGTGCCAGCAGTTACGGCTCTTTCGGGAACACTGAAGCTTTCTTT. The encoded protein is CASSYGSFGNTEAFF.

The chain is built from TRBV7-9 and TRBJ1-3; 8 nucleotides line up with TRBD1. The germline gives CDR1 SEHNR, CDR2 FQNEAQ (reference sequence). The CDR3 covers 14 residues. Unmatched junction bases numbered 3, after V lost 5 bases and J lost 3 bases. CDR3 coding DNA: TGTGCCAGCAGCCCTACAGGGGGTGGAAACACCATATATTTT. As protein: CASSPTGGGNTIYF.

The chain combines TRBV21-1 with TRBJ1-5; TRBD1 is taken as the D call from the table, unchecked against the DNA. TRBV21-1 is classified as a pseudogene. This CDR3 is 14 amino acids long. DNA of the CDR3: TGTGCCAGCAGCAAATCAGGGGGTTATCAGCCCCAGCATTTT. Translated, it gives CASSKSGGYQPQHF.

Points on this clone: This sample also contains other DNA sequences that code for the same CDR3. This chain connects TRBV10-2 to TRBJ1-4; 12 bases align to TRBD1. Germline lookup yields CDR1 WSHSY and CDR2 SAAADI. The CDR3 loop spans 16 amino acids. The V gene end was trimmed by 0 bases and the J gene end by 7 bases; junction bases not matched to a gene: 3. The CDR3 sequence: CASSESGTGGGEKLFF. For the CDR3, the DNA is TGCGCCAGCAGTGAGTCCGGGACAGGGGGCGGTGAAAAACTGTTTTTT.

This clone was found a few times. V and J are TRBV7-2 and TRBJ2-2; 10 bases are a match to TRBD1. The CDR3 runs 14 residues. V was clipped by 5 bases and J by 7 bases; unmatched bases: 4. Germline CDR1 SGHTA, CDR2 FQGNSA. The CDR3 region has the DNA TGTGCCAGCAGCCCCGGACAGGGGGGCGGGGAGCTGTTTTTT. Translating gives CASSPGQGGGELFF.

The CDR3 sequence is CASSYVGGPRDTQYF. In DNA form, the CDR3 reads TGTGCCAGCAGTTACGTCGGGGGGCCAAGAGATACGCAGTATTTT. This sequence joins TRBV6-2 or TRBV6-3 and TRBJ2-3; perhaps TRBD2 as D (7 bases). The CDR3 runs 15 residues. The V gene lost 2 bases and the J gene lost 5 bases, with 14 bases spanning the gap. The germline V gene encodes CDR1 MNHEY and CDR2 SVGEGT.

This clone is a singleton in its sample. This rearrangement joins TRBV19 to TRBJ2-2, with D uncertain. The CDR3 length is 13 residues. Germline CDR1 reads LNHDA; CDR2 reads SQIVND (reference sequence). V was clipped by 0 bases and J by 6 bases, with 5 bases between them. This CDR3 reads CASSIDGAGELFF. The CDR3 DNA follows: TGTGCCAGTAGTATAGATGGGGCCGGGGAGCTGTTTTTT.

The CDR3 DNA reads as TGTGCCTCAAAGGACAGTCGGGGAATAAGCACAGATACGCAGTATTTT. Translating it yields CASKDSRGISTDTQYF. This sequence joins TRBV19 and TRBJ2-3, with D possibly being TRBD1 (6 bases). The CDR3 totals 16 residues. The V end was cut by 11 bases, the J end by 0 bases, with 21 bases between. CDR1 is LNHDA, CDR2 SQIVND, per germline (reference sequence). Combining the CDR3 with reference TRBV19 and TRBJ2-3 gives the whole variable domain DGGITQSPKYLFRKEGQNVTLSCEQNLNHDAMYWYRQDPGQGLRLIYYSQIVNDFQKGDIAEGYSVSREKKESFPLTVTSAQKNPTAFYLCASKDSRGISTDTQYFGPGTRLTVL.

V and J are TRBV11-2 and TRBJ2-2; D is undetermined. This CDR3 is built from 13 residues. V shed 5 bases and J shed 6 bases, with 10 bases lying between them. Germline V gene sequence: CDR1 SGHAT, CDR2 FQNNGV. The CDR3 nucleotides read TGTGCCAGCAGCCTCTCTGGAGCCGGGGAGCTGTTTTTT. The encoded protein is CASSLSGAGELFF.

The chain has TRBV12-5 and TRBJ1-5; possible D gene TRBD1, 5 bases. CDR3 length equals 13 residues. Germline assignment: CDR1 LGHNT and CDR2 FRNRAP. Trimming took off 5 bases at V and 1 base at J, with 6 bases between the two ends. The CDR3 loop reads CASGRDSNQPQHF. The CDR3 coding sequence is TGTGCTAGTGGTCGGGACAGCAATCAGCCCCAGCATTTT.

The chain combines TRBV5-4 with TRBJ2-3; D remains unclear. V was cut by 5 bases and J by 1 base, with 17 bases left in between. The CDR3 runs to 16 residues. Germline-derived CDR1 and CDR2 are SGHNT and YYREEE (reference sequence). CDR3: CASRPTPLTRTDTQYF. The DNA of the CDR3 is TGTGCCAGCAGGCCCACCCCTTTAACACGCACAGATACGCAGTATTTT.

The chain uses TRBV5-8 and TRBJ1-4; the D is unclear. This CDR3 comprises 13 residues. The V and J ends lost 1 base and 5 bases respectively, with 6 bases between them. Per the germline V gene, CDR1 is SGHTS and CDR2 is YDEGEE. The CDR3 bases are TGTGCCAGCAGCTTGTTGAGAAATGAAAAACTGTTTTTT. Residues: CASSLLRNEKLFF.

V is TRBV5-4 and J is TRBJ1-1, with D uncertain. The CDR3 contains 13 residues. Germline CDR1 is SGHNT and CDR2 is YYREEE (reference sequence). The germline V and J ends were trimmed by 2 bases and 5 bases, with 10 bases remaining between them. The CDR3 DNA reads TGTGCCAGCAGCTTAGCCGGTACGACTGAAGCTTTCTTT. Translation gives CASSLAGTTEAFF.

This clone has more than one count but fewer than ten. The chain carries TRBV18 and TRBJ2-7; 8 nucleotides line up with TRBD1. The CDR3 loop spans 14 amino acids. Per the germline V gene, CDR1 is KGHSH and CDR2 is LQKENI. V lost 1 base and J lost 4; bases outside the gene matches: 3. The chain's CDR3 is CASSPRQGRYEQYF. In DNA form, the CDR3 reads TGTGCCAGCTCACCACGACAGGGGAGGTACGAGCAGTACTTC. Drawing the rest from reference TRBV18 and TRBJ2-7, the complete variable domain is NAGVMQNPRHLVRRRGQEARLRCSPMKGHSHVYWYRQLPEEGLKFMVYLQKENIIDESGMPKERFSAEFPKEGPSILRIQQVVRGDSAAYFCASSPRQGRYEQYFGPGTRLTVT.

J is TRBJ2-1 and V is TRBV19; 7 bases map to TRBD2. The trim removed 4 bases at V and 1 base at J, leaving 1 base unmatched. The CDR3 runs 14 residues. Germline V gene sequence: CDR1 LNHDA, CDR2 SQIVND (reference sequence). CDR3 coding DNA: TGTGCCAGTAGTAGGGGGGGTTCCTACAATGAGCAGTTCTTC. The encoded protein is CASSRGGSYNEQFF.

The V gene is TRBV18, the J gene TRBJ1-6; D call uncertain. CDR1 and CDR2 (germline): KGHSH, LQKENI. The CDR3 has 16 amino acids. The V end lost 3 bases, the J end lost 5 bases, and 14 bases lay between the germline ends. The CDR3 sequence is CASSPLSAGDNSPLHF. The CDR3, as DNA: TGTGCCAGCTCACCCCTCTCAGCTGGAGATAATTCACCCCTCCACTTT.

The chain employs TRBV7-3 and TRBJ2-3, with D unclear. With 3 bases removed from V and 2 bases from J, the gap between germline ends came to 6 bases. The CDR3 sequence is 13 residues long. CDR1 and CDR2 from the germline V gene are SGHTA and FQGTGA. The CDR3 coding sequence is TGTGCCAGCAGCTTTTTGCTCACAGATACGCAGTATTTT. Translation: CASSFLLTDTQYF.

The chain has TRBV5-1 and TRBJ2-1; 12 nucleotides agree with TRBD2. This CDR3 spans 17 amino acids. CDR1 SGHRS and CDR2 YFSETQ come from the germline V gene. J lost 3 bases, V lost 1 base, and 5 bases had no gene match. DNA for the CDR3: TGCGCCAGCAGCTTGACGACTAGCGGGGGAGTCTACAATGAGCAGTTCTTC. This encodes CASSLTTSGGVYNEQFF.